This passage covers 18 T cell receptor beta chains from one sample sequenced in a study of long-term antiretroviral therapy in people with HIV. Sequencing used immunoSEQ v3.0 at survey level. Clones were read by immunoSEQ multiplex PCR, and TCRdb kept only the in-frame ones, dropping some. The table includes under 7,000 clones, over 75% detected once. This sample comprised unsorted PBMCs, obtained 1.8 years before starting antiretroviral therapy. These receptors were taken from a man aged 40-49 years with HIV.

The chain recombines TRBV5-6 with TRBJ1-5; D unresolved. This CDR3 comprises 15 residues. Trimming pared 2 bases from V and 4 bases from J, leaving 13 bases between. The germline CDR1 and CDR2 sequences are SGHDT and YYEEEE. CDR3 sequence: CASSLHVTSNQPQHF. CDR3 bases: TGTGCCAGCAGCTTACACGTAACCTCAAATCAGCCCCAGCATTTT.

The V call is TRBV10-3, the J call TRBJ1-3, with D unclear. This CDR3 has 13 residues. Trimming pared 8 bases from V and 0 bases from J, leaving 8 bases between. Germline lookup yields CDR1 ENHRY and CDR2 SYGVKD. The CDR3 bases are TGTGCCATCCGGATGAGCTCTGGAAACACCATATATTTT. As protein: CAIRMSSGNTIYF.

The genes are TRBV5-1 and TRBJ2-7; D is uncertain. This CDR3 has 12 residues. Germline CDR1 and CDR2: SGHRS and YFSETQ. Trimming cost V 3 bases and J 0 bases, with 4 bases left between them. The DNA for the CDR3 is TGCGCCAGCAGCTCTAACTCCTACGAGCAGTACTTC. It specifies CASSSNSYEQYF.

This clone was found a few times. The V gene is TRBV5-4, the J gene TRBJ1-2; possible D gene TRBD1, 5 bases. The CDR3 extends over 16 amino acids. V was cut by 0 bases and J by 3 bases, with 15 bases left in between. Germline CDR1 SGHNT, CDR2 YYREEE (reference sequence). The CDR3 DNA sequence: TGTGCCAGCAGCTTGGGGGCCCGAAGGGGCGACTATGGCTACACCTTC. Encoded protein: CASSLGARRGDYGYTF.

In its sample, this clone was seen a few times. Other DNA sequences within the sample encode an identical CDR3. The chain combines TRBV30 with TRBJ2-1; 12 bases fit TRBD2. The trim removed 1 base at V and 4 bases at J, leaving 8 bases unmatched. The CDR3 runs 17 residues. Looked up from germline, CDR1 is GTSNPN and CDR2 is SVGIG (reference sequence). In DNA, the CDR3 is TGTGCCTGGAGTGGGGGGACTAGCGGGTCCGCATACAATGAGCAGTTCTTC. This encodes CAWSGGTSGSAYNEQFF.

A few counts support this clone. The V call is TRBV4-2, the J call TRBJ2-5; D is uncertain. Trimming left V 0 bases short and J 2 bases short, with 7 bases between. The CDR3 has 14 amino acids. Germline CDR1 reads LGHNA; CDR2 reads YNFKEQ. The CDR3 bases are TGTGCCAGCAGCCAAGAGTCCAATCAAGAGACCCAGTACTTC. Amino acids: CASSQESNQETQYF.

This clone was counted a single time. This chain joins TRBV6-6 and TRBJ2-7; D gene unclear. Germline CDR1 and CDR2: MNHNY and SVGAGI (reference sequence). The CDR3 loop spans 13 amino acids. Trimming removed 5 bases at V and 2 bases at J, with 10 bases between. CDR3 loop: CASSRSATYEQYF. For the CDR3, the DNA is TGTGCCAGCAGTAGGAGCGCCACCTACGAGCAGTACTTC.

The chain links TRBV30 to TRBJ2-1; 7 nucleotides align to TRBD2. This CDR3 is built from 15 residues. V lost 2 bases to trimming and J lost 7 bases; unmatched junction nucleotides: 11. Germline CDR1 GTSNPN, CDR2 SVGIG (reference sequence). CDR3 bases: TGTGCCTGGAGTCTAGGGCTAGCGGTTCAAAATGAGCAGTTCTTC. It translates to CAWSLGLAVQNEQFF.

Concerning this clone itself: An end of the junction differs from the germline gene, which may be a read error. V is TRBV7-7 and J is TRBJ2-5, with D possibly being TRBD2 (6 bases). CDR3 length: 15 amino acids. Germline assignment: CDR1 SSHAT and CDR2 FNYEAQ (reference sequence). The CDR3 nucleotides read TGTGCTAGCAGCTTAGAGGCAGGAGCGGGAGAGACCCAGTACTTC. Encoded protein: CASSLEAGAGETQYF. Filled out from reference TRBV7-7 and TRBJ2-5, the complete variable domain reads GAGVSQSPRYKVTKRGQDVTLRCDPISSHATLYWYQQALGQGPEFLTYFNYEAQPDKSGLPSDRFSAERPEGSISTLTIQRTEQRDSAMYRCASSLEAGAGETQYFGPGTRLLVL.

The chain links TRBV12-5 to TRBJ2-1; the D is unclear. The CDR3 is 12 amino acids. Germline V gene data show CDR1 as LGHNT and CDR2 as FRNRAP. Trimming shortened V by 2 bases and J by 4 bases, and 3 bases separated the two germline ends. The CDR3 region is CASGLTYNEQFF. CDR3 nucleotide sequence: TGTGCTAGTGGTTTGACATACAATGAGCAGTTCTTC.

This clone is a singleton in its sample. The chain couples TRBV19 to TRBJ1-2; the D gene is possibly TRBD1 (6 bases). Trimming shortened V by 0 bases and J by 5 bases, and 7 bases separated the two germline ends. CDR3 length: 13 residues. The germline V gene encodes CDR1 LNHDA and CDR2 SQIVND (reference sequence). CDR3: CASSIDRGYGYTF. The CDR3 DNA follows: TGTGCCAGTAGTATAGACAGGGGATATGGCTACACCTTC.

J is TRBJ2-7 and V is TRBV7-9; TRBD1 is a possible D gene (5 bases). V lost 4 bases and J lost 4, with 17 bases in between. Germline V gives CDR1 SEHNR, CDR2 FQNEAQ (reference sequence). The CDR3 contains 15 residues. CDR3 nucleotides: TGTGCCAGCAGCTCCGGTGAGTGGCAGGGATACGAGCAGTACTTC. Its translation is CASSSGEWQGYEQYF.

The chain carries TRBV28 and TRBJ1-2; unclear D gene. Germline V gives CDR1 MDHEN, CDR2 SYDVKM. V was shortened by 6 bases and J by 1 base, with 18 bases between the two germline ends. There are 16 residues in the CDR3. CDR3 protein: CASRSRQRALNYGYTF. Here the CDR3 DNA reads TGTGCCAGCAGATCTCGTCAGAGAGCCCTTAACTATGGCTACACCTTC.

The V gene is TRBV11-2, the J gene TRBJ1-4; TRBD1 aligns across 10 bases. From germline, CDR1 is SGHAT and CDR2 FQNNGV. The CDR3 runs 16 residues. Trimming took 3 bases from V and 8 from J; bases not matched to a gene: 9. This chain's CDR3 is CASSFGQGQGKEKLFF. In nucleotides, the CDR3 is TGTGCCAGCAGCTTCGGTCAGGGACAGGGGAAGGAAAAACTGTTTTTT. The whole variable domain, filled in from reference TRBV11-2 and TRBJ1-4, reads EAGVAQSPRYKIIEKRQSVAFWCNPISGHATLYWYQQILGQGPKLLIQFQNNGVVDDSQLPKDRFSAERLKGVDSTLKIQPAKLEDSAVYLCASSFGQGQGKEKLFFGSGTQLSVL.

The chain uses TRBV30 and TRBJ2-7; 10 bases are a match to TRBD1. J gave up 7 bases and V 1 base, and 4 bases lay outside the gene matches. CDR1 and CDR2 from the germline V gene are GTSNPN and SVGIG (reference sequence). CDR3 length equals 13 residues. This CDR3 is CAWSGQGAGEQYF. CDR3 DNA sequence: TGTGCCTGGAGTGGACAGGGGGCAGGGGAGCAGTACTTC. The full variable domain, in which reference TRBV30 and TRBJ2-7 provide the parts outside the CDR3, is SQTIHQWPATLVQPVGSPLSLECTVEGTSNPNLYWYRQAAGRGLQLLFYSVGIGQISSEVPQNLSASRPQDRQFILSSKKLLLSDSGFYLCAWSGQGAGEQYFGPGTRLTVT.

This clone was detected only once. The CDR3 loop reads CASSRSGTGGEKLFF. CDR3 coding DNA: TGTGCCAGCAGCCGATCCGGGACAGGGGGTGAAAAACTGTTTTTT. The chain joins TRBV28 to TRBJ1-4; the match to TRBD1 covers 11 bases. The ends lost 6 bases at V and 7 bases at J; junction bases unmatched: 7. The CDR3 consists of 15 residues. Germline CDR1 reads MDHEN; CDR2 reads SYDVKM. The variable domain in full, with the rest retrieved from reference TRBV28 and TRBJ1-4, is DVKVTQSSRYLVKRTGEKVFLECVQDMDHENMFWYRQDPGLGLRLIYFSYDVKMKEKGDIPEGYSVSREKKERFSLILESASTNQTSMYLCASSRSGTGGEKLFFGSGTQLSVL.

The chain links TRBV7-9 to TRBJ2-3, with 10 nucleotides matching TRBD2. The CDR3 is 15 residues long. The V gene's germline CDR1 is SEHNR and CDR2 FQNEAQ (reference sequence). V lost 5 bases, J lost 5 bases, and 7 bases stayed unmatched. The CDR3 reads CASSKREGPGDTQYF. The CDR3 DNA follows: TGTGCCAGCAGCAAGCGGGAGGGCCCGGGAGATACGCAGTATTTT.

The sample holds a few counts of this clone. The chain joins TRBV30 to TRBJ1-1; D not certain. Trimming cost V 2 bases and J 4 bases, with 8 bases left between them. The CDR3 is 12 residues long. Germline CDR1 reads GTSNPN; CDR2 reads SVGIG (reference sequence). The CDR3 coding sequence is TGTGCCTGGAGTCAAGTGGGCACTGAAGCTTTCTTT. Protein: CAWSQVGTEAFF.